This T cell receptor beta chain was documented in a study of blood T cells in healthy people across ages. Combining a sample-barcoded 5' primer with a J-beta primer mix, a second PCR ran for about 7 to 12 cycles. One entry per CDR3 protein results from TCRdb running MiXCR on the 5' RACE reads. Among roughly 800,000 distinct CDR3 sequences listed, roughly 35% were seen once. The length of the CDR3 is 17 residues. V dropped 5 bases and J dropped 6 bases, with 23 bases sitting between them. The chain is built from TRBV12-3 or TRBV12-4 and TRBJ1-5; D perhaps matches TRBD1 (6 bases). Sample: blood. This TCR came from a man aged 18 to 29 in good health. The CDR3 region has the DNA TGTGCCAGCAGTCCCGAGGTTTTACAGGGCGCAAGTCAGCCCCAGCATTTT. This gives the protein CASSPEVLQGASQPQHF.